A selection of T cell receptor beta chains follows, all from one sample in a study of blood T cells in healthy people across ages. TCRdb re-called the 5' RACE reads with MiXCR, one entry per CDR3 protein. The table lists over 1,500,000 distinct CDR3 sequences, roughly 52% of them singletons. Sequenced material: blood. These TCRs come from a woman in her forties in good health. Each CDR3 is given with its conserved first and last residue. The D gene is left open where the match is weak. Not every row has a clone size; where given, it reads once, few, many or a size class.

size	V	J	D	CDR3	DNA
-	TRBV6-2/TRBV6-3	TRBJ2-1	-	CASSYQGGKANEQFF	TGTGCCAGCAGTTACCAGGGGGGCAAAGCGAACGAGCAGTTCTTC
-	TRBV5-1	TRBJ2-3	-	CASSLNREARADTQYF	TGCGCCAGCAGCTTGAACAGGGAGGCGAGGGCAGATACGCAGTATTTT
-	TRBV10-3	TRBJ1-4	TRBD1	CAISEPQGGREKLFF	TGTGCCATCAGTGAGCCACAGGGGGGTCGTGAAAAACTGTTTTTT
-	TRBV20-1	TRBJ2-4	TRBD2	CSASGSGGVLNIQYF	TGCAGTGCTAGTGGTAGCGGGGGGGTCTTAAACATTCAGTACTTC
few	TRBV20-1	TRBJ2-3	TRBD2	CSAPTSGVRSTDTQYF	TGCAGTGCTCCGACTAGCGGGGTCCGAAGCACAGATACGCAGTATTTT
many	TRBV3-1	TRBJ2-7	TRBD2	CASSRRGLASHEQYF	TGTGCCAGCAGCCGCCGGGGACTAGCTAGCCACGAGCAGTACTTC
few	TRBV7-2	TRBJ2-1	TRBD2	CASSSHSGPYNEQFF	TGTGCCAGCAGCTCCCATAGCGGGCCCTACAATGAGCAGTTCTTC
-	TRBV6-1	TRBJ2-3	-	CASMAGLSDTQYF	TGTGCCAGCATGGCCGGATTGTCGGATACGCAGTATTTT
few	TRBV7-9	TRBJ2-5	-	CASSPAGATPSRYF	TGTGCCAGCAGCCCTGCGGGGGCCACCCCTTCCCGGTACTTC
-	TRBV5-1	TRBJ2-5	-	CASSVAQGKETQYF	TGCGCCAGCAGCGTGGCGCAGGGCAAGGAGACCCAGTACTTC
-	TRBV5-1	TRBJ2-7	TRBD2	CASSMTTSGSYEQYF	TGCGCCAGCAGCATGACCACTAGCGGTTCCTACGAGCAGTACTTC
-	TRBV4-3	TRBJ2-1	-	CASSQTLVSYNEQFF	TGCGCCAGCAGCCAGACTCTGGTTTCCTACAATGAGCAGTTCTTC
once	TRBV9	TRBJ2-5	TRBD2	CASSVGTSGGGQETQYF	TGTGCCAGCAGCGTAGGTACTAGCGGGGGGGGCCAAGAGACCCAGTACTTC
-	TRBV20-1	TRBJ1-6	-	CSAIRQVESGGSYNSPLHF	TGCAGTGCTATTCGACAGGTCGAATCCGGGGGCTCCTATAATTCACCCCTCCACTTT
-	TRBV6-5	TRBJ2-1	-	CASSSSRQGIDNEQFF	TGTGCCAGCAGTTCCTCTCGGCAGGGAATAGACAATGAGCAGTTCTTC
few	TRBV7-8	TRBJ2-7	-	CASSFRGPTDEQYF	TGTGCCAGCAGCTTCAGGGGTCCAACAGACGAGCAGTACTTC
-	TRBV20-1	TRBJ1-2	-	CSAKPGTYTF	TGCAGTGCTAAGCCCGGGACTTACACCTTC
few	TRBV7-2	TRBJ2-6	TRBD2	CASSLVQGGLGSGANVLTF	TGTGCCAGCAGCTTAGTGCAGGGAGGGTTGGGCTCTGGGGCCAACGTCCTGACTTTC
few	TRBV5-1	TRBJ2-1	TRBD1	CASLRDRGHEQFF	TGCGCCAGCTTAAGAGACAGGGGACATGAGCAGTTCTTC
-	TRBV28	TRBJ2-3	-	CASSALPPYTDTQYF	TGTGCCAGCAGTGCCCTTCCGCCATACACAGATACGCAGTATTTT
few	TRBV7-2	TRBJ2-3	-	CASSQGLGGLGDTQYF	TGTGCCAGCAGCCAGGGGCTAGGGGGGCTCGGCGATACGCAGTATTTT
few	TRBV24-1	TRBJ2-5	TRBD1	CATSAGDRGLETQYF	TGTGCCACCAGTGCCGGGGACAGGGGGCTTGAGACCCAGTACTTC
-	TRBV6-2/TRBV6-3	TRBJ2-2	-	CASSPGRTLNTGELFF	TGTGCCAGCAGCCCCGGGCGGACCCTGAACACCGGGGAGCTGTTTTTT
few	TRBV13	TRBJ2-1	TRBD2	CASSLEVRGGQEQFF	TGTGCCAGCAGCTTGGAGGTGCGGGGGGGGCAGGAGCAGTTCTTC
few	TRBV11-3	TRBJ1-1	-	CASSLGVLPGQSQEAFF	TGTGCCAGCAGCTTAGGTGTTCTTCCAGGACAGAGCCAAGAAGCTTTCTTT
-	TRBV3-1	TRBJ2-1	-	CASSQVGAASDNEQFF	TGTGCCAGCAGCCAAGTAGGGGCGGCGTCCGACAATGAGCAGTTCTTC
-	TRBV13	TRBJ2-3	TRBD2	CASSLEGLAGGNGDTQYF	TGTGCCAGCAGCTTAGAAGGACTAGCGGGGGGGAACGGGGATACGCAGTATTTT
once	TRBV28	TRBJ1-2	TRBD1	CASSATGGGFYGYTF	TGTGCCAGCAGCGCCACAGGGGGGGGATTCTATGGCTACACCTTC
few	TRBV15	TRBJ2-3	-	CATSSGQRAPTDTQYF	TGTGCCACCAGCAGTGGTCAACGCGCCCCCACAGATACGCAGTATTTT
-	TRBV7-9	TRBJ1-4	-	CASSLGDSTNEKLFF	TGTGCCAGCAGCTTGGGGGATTCCACTAATGAAAAACTGTTTTTT
-	TRBV11-3	TRBJ2-3	TRBD1	CASSPRGQARTDTQYF	TGTGCCAGCAGCCCCCGGGGACAGGCCCGCACAGATACGCAGTATTTT
-	TRBV4-3	TRBJ2-5	-	CASSPVLRETQYF	TGCGCCAGCAGCCCCGTCCTCCGGGAGACCCAGTACTTC
-	TRBV6-6	TRBJ1-6	-	CASRREAPLHF	TGTGCCAGCAGGCGAGAAGCACCCCTCCACTTT
-	TRBV7-2	TRBJ1-2	-	CASSFDFGAYGYTF	TGTGCCAGCAGCTTTGATTTTGGGGCCTATGGCTACACCTTC
-	TRBV27	TRBJ1-2	TRBD1	CASSPGTGQRNYGYTF	TGTGCCAGCAGTCCAGGTACGGGACAGAGAAACTATGGCTACACCTTC
few	TRBV29-1	TRBJ2-1	TRBD1	CSVPGQGPWGNEQFF	TGCAGCGTTCCGGGACAGGGTCCCTGGGGTAATGAGCAGTTCTTC
-	TRBV27	TRBJ2-7	TRBD1	CASSWSSGTVPYEQYF	TGTGCCAGCAGTTGGAGCTCCGGGACAGTTCCCTACGAGCAGTACTTC
-	TRBV18	TRBJ1-1	-	CASSPREPTEAFF	TGTGCCAGCTCACCGCGGGAGCCCACTGAAGCTTTCTTT
-	TRBV28	TRBJ2-5	-	CASSLEVWQETQYF	TGTGCCAGCAGTTTAGAGGTGTGGCAAGAGACCCAGTACTTC
-	TRBV7-2	TRBJ2-1	-	CASSSLAFSYNEQFF	TGTGCCAGCAGCTCACTAGCCTTCTCCTACAATGAGCAGTTCTTC
-	TRBV5-1	TRBJ1-1	TRBD1	CASNDLTGYTEAFF	TGCGCCAGCAATGACCTGACAGGGTACACTGAAGCTTTCTTT
-	TRBV27	TRBJ2-1	TRBD2	CASSLLDIAGGPNDEQFF	TGTGCCAGCAGTTTGCTTGACATAGCGGGCGGGCCTAATGATGAGCAGTTCTTC
-	TRBV5-1	TRBJ1-4	-	CASSLAGIGPNEKLFF	TGCGCCAGCAGCTTGGCCGGAATAGGTCCTAATGAAAAACTGTTTTTT
-	TRBV5-1	TRBJ1-4	-	CASSLADGGFEEKLFF	TGCGCCAGCAGCTTGGCCGACGGCGGATTTGAGGAAAAACTGTTTTTT
-	TRBV24-1	TRBJ2-1	TRBD2	CATSDTGTSGVNEQFF	TGTGCCACCAGTGACACCGGGACTAGCGGGGTAAATGAGCAGTTCTTC
-	TRBV20-1	TRBJ2-4	-	CSAHGRGAKNIQYF	TGCAGTGCCCACGGCAGGGGAGCCAAAAACATTCAGTACTTC
-	TRBV9	TRBJ1-4	-	CASSVGGFEEKLFF	TGTGCCAGCAGCGTGGGGGGGTTCGAGGAAAAACTGTTTTTT
-	TRBV18	TRBJ2-5	-	CASSPALPGQETQYF	TGTGCCAGCTCACCCGCCCTACCGGGGCAAGAGACCCAGTACTTC
-	TRBV25-1	TRBJ1-5	TRBD1	CASSVLQGQPQHF	TGTGCCAGCAGTGTCCTACAGGGGCAGCCCCAGCATTTT
-	TRBV29-1	TRBJ1-2	-	CSVWGLDHGYTF	TGCAGCGTCTGGGGACTAGATCATGGCTACACCTTC
few	TRBV27	TRBJ2-7	TRBD2	CASSFGRGDYEQYF	TGTGCCAGCAGTTTTGGTCGGGGGGACTACGAGCAGTACTTC
-	TRBV28	TRBJ2-4	TRBD1	CASSSGTGGRWNIQYF	TGTGCCAGCAGTTCTGGGACAGGGGGCCGGTGGAACATTCAGTACTTC
-	TRBV5-5	TRBJ2-7	TRBD1	CASSLSAATGGWEQYF	TGTGCCAGCAGCTTGTCAGCCGCGACAGGGGGCTGGGAGCAGTACTTC
-	TRBV5-1	TRBJ2-1	-	CASSLFPRESYNEQFF	TGCGCCAGCAGCTTGTTCCCCAGGGAGTCCTACAATGAGCAGTTCTTC